Sequencing of this T cell receptor (beta chain) was carried out in a study of cytomegalovirus exposure and HLA in healthy donors. Clones were read by immunoSEQ multiplex PCR, and TCRdb kept only the in-frame ones, dropping some. This table holds some 230,000 clones, 90% to 95% found once. This clone has a handful of counts. The germline CDR1 and CDR2 sequences are MRHNA and SNTAGT. V dropped 2 bases and J dropped 3; count of bases not matched to a gene: 3. This CDR3 spans 15 amino acids. This rearrangement joins TRBV6-4 to TRBJ2-1, with TRBD2 matching 8 bases. Material for sequencing was PBMCs. The receptor's source is a young woman in good health and CMV-seronegative. CDR3 sequence: CASSDTGTSYNEQFF. As DNA, the CDR3 is TGTGCCAGCAGTGACACCGGGACTAGCTACAATGAGCAGTTCTTC.